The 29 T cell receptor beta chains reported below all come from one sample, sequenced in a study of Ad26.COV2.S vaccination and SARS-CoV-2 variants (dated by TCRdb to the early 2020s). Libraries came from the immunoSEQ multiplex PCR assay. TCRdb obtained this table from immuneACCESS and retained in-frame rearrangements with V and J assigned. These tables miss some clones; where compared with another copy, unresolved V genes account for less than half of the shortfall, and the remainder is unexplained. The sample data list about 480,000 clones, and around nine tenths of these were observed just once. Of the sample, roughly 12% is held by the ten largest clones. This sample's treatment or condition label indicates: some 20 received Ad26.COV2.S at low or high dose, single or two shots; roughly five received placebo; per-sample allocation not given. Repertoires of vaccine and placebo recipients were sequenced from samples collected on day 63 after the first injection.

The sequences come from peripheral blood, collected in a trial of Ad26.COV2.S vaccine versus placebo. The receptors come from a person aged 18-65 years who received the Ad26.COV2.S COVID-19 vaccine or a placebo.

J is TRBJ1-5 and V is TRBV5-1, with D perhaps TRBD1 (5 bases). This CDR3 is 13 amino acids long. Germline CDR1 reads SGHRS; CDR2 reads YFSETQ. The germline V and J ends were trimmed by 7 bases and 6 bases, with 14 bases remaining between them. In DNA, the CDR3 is TGCGCCAGCGGAACAGGTCCGGGTCAGCCCCAGCATTTT. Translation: CASGTGPGQPQHF.

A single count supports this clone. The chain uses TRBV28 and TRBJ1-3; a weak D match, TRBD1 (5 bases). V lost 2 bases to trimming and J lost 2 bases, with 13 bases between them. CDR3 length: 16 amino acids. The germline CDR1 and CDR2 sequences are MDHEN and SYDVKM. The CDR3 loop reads CASSLEGRAAGNTIYF. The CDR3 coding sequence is TGTGCCAGCAGTTTAGAGGGCAGGGCTGCTGGAAACACCATATATTTT. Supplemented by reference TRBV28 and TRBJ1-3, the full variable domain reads DVKVTQSSRYLVKRTGEKVFLECVQDMDHENMFWYRQDPGLGLRLIYFSYDVKMKEKGDIPEGYSVSREKKERFSLILESASTNQTSMYLCASSLEGRAAGNTIYFGEGSWLTVV.

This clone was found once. The CDR3 protein is CATEKQGTNYGYTF. The DNA of the CDR3 is TGTGCCACCGAAAAGCAGGGAACTAACTATGGCTACACCTTC. This rearrangement joins TRBV15 to TRBJ1-2; weak D call: TRBD1 (5 bases). Germline values: CDR1 LNHNV, CDR2 YYDKDF (reference sequence). This CDR3 region has 14 residues. V dropped 8 bases and J dropped 0 bases, with 13 bases sitting between them. Full variable domain (outside the CDR3, taken from reference TRBV15 and TRBJ1-2): DAMVIQNPRYQVTQFGKPVTLSCSQTLNHNVMYWYQQKSSQAPKLLFHYYDKDFNNEADTPDNFQSRRPNTSFCFLDIRSPGLGDTAMYLCATEKQGTNYGYTFGSGTRLTVV.

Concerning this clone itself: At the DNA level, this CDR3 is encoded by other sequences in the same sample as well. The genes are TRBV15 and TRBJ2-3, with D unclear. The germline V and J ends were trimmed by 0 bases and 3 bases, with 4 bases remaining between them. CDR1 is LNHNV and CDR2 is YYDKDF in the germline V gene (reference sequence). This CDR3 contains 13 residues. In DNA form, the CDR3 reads TGTGCCACCAGCAGAGAAGGTACAGATACGCAGTATTTT. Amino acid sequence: CATSREGTDTQYF.

For the CDR3, the DNA is TGCAGCGCGAAGGACACCGGGGAGCTGTTTTTT. This sequence encodes CSAKDTGELFF. This chain joins TRBV29-1 and TRBJ2-2; D not resolved. CDR1 and CDR2 (germline): SQVTM, ANQGSEA. V lost 7 bases and J lost 3, with 6 bases in between. The CDR3 covers 11 residues.

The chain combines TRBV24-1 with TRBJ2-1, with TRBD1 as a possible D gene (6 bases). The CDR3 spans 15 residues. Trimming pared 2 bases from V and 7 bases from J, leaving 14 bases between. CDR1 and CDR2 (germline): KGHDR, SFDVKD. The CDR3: CATSDWTVPGNEQFF. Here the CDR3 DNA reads TGTGCCACCAGTGATTGGACAGTCCCCGGGAATGAGCAGTTCTTC.

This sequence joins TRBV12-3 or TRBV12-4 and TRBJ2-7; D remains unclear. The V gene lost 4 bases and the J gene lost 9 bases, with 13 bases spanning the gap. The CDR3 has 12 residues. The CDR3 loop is CASSSVRLSQYF. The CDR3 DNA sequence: TGTGCCAGCAGTTCGGTGCGGCTGTCGCAGTACTTC.

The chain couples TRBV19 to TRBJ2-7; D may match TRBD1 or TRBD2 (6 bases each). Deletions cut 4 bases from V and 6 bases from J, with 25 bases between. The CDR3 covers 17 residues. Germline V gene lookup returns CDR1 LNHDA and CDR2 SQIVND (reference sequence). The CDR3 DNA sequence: TGTGCCAGTAGTACCCCAAGGGGGTGGCGGGACCCTGGCGAGCAGTACTTC. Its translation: CASSTPRGWRDPGEQYF.

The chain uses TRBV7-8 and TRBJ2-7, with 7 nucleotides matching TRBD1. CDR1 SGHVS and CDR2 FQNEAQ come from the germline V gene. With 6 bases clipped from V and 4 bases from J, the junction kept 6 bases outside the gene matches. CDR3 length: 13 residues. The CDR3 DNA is TGTGCCAGCAGGAGAGGGGGCGAGTACGAGCAGTACTTC. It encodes CASRRGGEYEQYF.

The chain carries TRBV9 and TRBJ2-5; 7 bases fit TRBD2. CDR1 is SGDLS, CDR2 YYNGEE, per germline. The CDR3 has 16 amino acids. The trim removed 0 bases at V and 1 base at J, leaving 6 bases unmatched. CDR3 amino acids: CASSVGLAAFQETQYF. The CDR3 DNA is TGTGCCAGCAGCGTAGGGCTAGCGGCCTTCCAAGAGACCCAGTACTTC. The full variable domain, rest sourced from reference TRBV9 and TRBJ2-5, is DSGVTQTPKHLITATGQRVTLRCSPRSGDLSVYWYQQSLDQGLQFLIQYYNGEERAKGNILERFSAQQFPDLHSELNLSSLELGDSALYFCASSVGLAAFQETQYFGPGTRLLVL.

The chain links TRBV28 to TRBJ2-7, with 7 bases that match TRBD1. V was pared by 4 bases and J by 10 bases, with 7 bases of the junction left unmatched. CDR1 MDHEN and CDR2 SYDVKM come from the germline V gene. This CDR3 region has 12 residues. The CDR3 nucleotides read TGTGCCAGCAGTTCCGGGACAGTCGGTCAGTACTTC. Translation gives CASSSGTVGQYF.

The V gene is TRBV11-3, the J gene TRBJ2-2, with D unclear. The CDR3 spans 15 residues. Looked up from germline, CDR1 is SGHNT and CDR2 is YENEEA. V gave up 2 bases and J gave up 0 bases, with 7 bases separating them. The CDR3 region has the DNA TGTGCCAGCAGCTTATTAGCCTCGAACACCGGGGAGCTGTTTTTT. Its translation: CASSLLASNTGELFF.

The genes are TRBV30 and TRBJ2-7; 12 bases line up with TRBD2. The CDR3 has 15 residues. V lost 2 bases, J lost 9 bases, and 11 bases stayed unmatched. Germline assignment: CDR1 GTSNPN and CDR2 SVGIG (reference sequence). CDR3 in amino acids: CAWSPGLAGNRGQYF. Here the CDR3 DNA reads TGTGCCTGGAGTCCAGGACTAGCGGGAAATCGTGGGCAGTACTTC.

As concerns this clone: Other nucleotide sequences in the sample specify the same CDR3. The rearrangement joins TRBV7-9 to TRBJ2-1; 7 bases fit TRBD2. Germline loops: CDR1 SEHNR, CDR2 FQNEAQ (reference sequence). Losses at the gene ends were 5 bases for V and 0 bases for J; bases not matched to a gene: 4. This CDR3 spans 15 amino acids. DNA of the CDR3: TGTGCCAGCAGCGGTCTAGCGGACTCCTACAATGAGCAGTTCTTC. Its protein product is CASSGLADSYNEQFF.

CDR3 DNA sequence: TGTGCCAGCAGCTTAGGCAGGCCCAATCAGCCCCAGCATTTT. Protein product: CASSLGRPNQPQHF. The V and J genes are TRBV7-9 and TRBJ1-5; no clear D gene. Trimming removed 1 base at V and 3 bases at J, with 7 bases between. The CDR3 is made up of 14 amino acids. Germline V CDR1 and CDR2: SEHNR, FQNEAQ (reference sequence).

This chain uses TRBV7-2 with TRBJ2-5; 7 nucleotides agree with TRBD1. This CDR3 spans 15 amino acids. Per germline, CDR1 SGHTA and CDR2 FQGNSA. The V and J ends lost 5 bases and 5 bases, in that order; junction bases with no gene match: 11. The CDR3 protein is CASSGDSGSGETQYF. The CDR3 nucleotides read TGTGCCAGCAGCGGGGACAGCGGTAGTGGGGAGACCCAGTACTTC.

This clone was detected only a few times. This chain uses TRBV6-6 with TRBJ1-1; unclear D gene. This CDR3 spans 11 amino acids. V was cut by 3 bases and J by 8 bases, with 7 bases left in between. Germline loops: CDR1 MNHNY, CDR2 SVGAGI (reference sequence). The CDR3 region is CASSYEGEAFF. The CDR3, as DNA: TGTGCCAGCAGTTATGAGGGAGAAGCTTTCTTT.

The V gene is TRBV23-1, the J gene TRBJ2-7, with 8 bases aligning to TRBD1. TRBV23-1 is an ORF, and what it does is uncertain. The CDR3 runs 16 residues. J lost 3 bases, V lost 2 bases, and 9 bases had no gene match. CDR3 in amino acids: CASSQGSRDRGYEQYF. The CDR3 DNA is TGCGCCAGCAGTCAAGGCTCTCGAGACAGGGGCTACGAGCAGTACTTC.

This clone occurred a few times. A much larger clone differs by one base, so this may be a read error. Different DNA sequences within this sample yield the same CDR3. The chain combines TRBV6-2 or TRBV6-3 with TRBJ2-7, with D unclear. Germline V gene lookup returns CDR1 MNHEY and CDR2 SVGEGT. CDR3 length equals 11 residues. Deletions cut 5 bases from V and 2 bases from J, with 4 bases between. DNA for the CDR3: TGTGCCAGCAGTCCCGCCTACGAGCAGTACTTC. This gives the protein CASSPAYEQYF.

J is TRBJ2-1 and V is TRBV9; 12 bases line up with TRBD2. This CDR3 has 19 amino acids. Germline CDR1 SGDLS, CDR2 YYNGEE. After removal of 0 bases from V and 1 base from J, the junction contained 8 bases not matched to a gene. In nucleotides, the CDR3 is TGTGCCAGCAGCGTAGGGTCTAGCGGGAGGGATGGGTCCTACAATGAGCAGTTCTTC. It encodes CASSVGSSGRDGSYNEQFF.

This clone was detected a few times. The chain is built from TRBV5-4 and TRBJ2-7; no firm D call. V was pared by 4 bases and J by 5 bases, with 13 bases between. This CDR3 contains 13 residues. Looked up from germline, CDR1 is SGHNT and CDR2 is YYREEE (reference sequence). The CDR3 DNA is TGTGCCAGCAGCCCGCCGTTCGGGCACGAGCAGTACTTC. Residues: CASSPPFGHEQYF.

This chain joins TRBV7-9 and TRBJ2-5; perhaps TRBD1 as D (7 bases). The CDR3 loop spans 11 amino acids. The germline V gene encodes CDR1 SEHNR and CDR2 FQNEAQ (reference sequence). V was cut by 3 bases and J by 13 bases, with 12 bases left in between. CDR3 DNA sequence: TGTGCCAGCAGCTTCGACAGGGACTGGTACTTC. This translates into CASSFDRDWYF.

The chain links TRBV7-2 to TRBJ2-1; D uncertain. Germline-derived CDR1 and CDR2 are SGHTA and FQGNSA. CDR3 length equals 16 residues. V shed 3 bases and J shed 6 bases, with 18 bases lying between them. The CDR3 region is CASSFRSDRLSNEQFF. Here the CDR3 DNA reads TGTGCCAGCAGCTTCAGATCCGACCGACTTAGCAATGAGCAGTTCTTC. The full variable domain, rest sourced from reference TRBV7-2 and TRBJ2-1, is GAGVSQSPSNKVTEKGKDVELRCDPISGHTALYWYRQSLGQGLEFLIYFQGNSAPDKSGLPSDRFSAERTGGSVSTLTIQRTQQEDSAVYLCASSFRSDRLSNEQFFGPGTRLTVL.

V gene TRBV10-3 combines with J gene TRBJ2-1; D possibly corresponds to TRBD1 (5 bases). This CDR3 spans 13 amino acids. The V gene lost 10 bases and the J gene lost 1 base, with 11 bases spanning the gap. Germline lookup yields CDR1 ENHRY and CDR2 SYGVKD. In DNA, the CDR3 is TGTGCCAACAGGACATATTCCTACAATGAGCAGTTCTTC. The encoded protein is CANRTYSYNEQFF.

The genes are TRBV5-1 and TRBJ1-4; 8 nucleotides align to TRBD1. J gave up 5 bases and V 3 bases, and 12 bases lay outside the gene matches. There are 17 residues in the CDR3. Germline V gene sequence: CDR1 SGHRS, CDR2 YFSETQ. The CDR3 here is CASSSVPGQVLNEKLFF. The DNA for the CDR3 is TGCGCCAGCAGCTCCGTCCCGGGACAGGTCCTAAATGAAAAACTGTTTTTT.

CDR3 sequence: CASSGGWQNEKLFF. The CDR3 DNA reads as TGTGCCAGCAGCGGAGGCTGGCAGAATGAAAAACTGTTTTTT. The chain links TRBV2 to TRBJ1-4; no firm D call. CDR1 is SNHLY, CDR2 FYNNEI, per germline. The CDR3 runs to 14 residues. The V end lost 6 bases, the J end lost 5 bases, and 13 bases lay between the germline ends. Supplemented by reference TRBV2 and TRBJ1-4, the full variable domain reads EPEVTQTPSHQVTQMGQEVILRCVPISNHLYFYWYRQILGQKVEFLVSFYNNEISEKSEIFDDQFSVERPDGSNFTLKIRSTKLEDSAMYFCASSGGWQNEKLFFGSGTQLSVL.

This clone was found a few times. The CDR3 nucleotides read TGTGCCAGCAGTTTAGATCTGAGGGGTGGCTACACCTTC. Protein sequence: CASSLDLRGGYTF. This rearrangement joins TRBV27 to TRBJ1-2; D is perhaps TRBD1 (5 bases). Germline V gene sequence: CDR1 MNHEY, CDR2 SMNVEV (reference sequence). The CDR3 consists of 13 residues. Trimming pared 2 bases from V and 7 bases from J, leaving 11 bases between.

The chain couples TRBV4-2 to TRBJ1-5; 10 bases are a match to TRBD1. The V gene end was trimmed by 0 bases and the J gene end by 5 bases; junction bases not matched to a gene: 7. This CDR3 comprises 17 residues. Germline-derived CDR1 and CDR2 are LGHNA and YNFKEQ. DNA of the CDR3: TGTGCCAGCAGCCAAGATCGGCCCGGGACAGGGGATCAGCCCCAGCATTTT. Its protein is CASSQDRPGTGDQPQHF.

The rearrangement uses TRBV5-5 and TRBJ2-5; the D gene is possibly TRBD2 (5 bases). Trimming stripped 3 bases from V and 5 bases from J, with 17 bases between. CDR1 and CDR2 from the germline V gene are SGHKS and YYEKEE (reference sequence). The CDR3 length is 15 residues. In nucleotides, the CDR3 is TGTGCCAGCAGCTCGATCCCCGGGATCTTGGAGACCCAGTACTTC. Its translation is CASSSIPGILETQYF.